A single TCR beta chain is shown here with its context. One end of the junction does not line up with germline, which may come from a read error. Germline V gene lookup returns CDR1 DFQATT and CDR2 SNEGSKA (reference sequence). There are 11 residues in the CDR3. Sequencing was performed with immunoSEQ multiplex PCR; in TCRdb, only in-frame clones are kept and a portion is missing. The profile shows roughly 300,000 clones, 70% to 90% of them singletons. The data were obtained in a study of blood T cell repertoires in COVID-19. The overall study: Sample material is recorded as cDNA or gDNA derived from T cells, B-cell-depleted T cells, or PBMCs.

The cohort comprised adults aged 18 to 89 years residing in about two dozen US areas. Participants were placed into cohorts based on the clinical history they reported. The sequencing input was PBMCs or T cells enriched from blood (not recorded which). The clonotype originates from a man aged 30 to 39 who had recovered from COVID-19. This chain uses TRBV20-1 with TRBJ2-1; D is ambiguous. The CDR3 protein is CSARARNEQFF. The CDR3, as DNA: TGCAGTGCCAGAGCGCGGAATGAGCAGTTCTTC.